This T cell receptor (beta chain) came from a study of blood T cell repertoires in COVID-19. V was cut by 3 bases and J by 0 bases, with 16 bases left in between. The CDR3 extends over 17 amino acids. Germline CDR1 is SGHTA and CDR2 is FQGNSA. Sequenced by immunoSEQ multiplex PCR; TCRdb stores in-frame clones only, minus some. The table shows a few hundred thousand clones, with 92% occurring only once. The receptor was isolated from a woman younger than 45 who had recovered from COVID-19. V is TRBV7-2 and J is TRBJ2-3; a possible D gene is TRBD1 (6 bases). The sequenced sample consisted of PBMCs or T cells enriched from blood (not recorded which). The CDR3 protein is CASSFLGGYSSTDTQYF. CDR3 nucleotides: TGTGCCAGCAGCTTTTTAGGGGGTTACTCCAGCACAGATACGCAGTATTTT.